This passage covers 5 T cell receptor beta chains from one sample sequenced in a study of blood T cell repertoires in COVID-19. Assay: immunoSEQ multiplex PCR; the TCRdb copy retains only in-frame clones and omits some. The sample records about 180,000 clones, around 85% being singletons. Sequenced material: peripheral blood. All receptors derive from a human donor with active or convalescent COVID-19. The donor label of this sample is uncertain.

The rearrangement links TRBV6-2 or TRBV6-3 to TRBJ2-1; D not certain. This CDR3 has 15 residues. V was clipped by 0 bases and J by 8 bases, with 14 bases between them. CDR1 is MNHEY and CDR2 is SVGEGT in the germline V gene. The CDR3 here is CASSYSSNGLHEQFF. The CDR3 DNA sequence: TGTGCCAGCAGTTACTCGAGCAACGGTCTCCATGAGCAGTTCTTC.

The chain carries TRBV6-2 or TRBV6-3 and TRBJ2-3, with a weak D call TRBD2 (6 bases). The CDR3 loop spans 21 amino acids. Germline CDR1 reads MNHEY; CDR2 reads SVGEGT. The V and J ends lost 0 bases and 6 bases respectively, with 31 bases between them. The CDR3 DNA sequence: TGTGCCAGCAGTTACTCCGCTAGCGCCACGCTTACCCCCCGTCGGGCGGATACGCAGTATTTT. Translated: CASSYSASATLTPRRADTQYF.

The rearrangement links TRBV19 to TRBJ1-5, with TRBD1 as a possible D gene (6 bases). The CDR3 is made up of 16 amino acids. V was trimmed by 2 bases and J by 2 bases, leaving 13 bases between them. Germline-derived CDR1 and CDR2 are LNHDA and SQIVND (reference sequence). The CDR3: CASSISDSPGNQPQHF. The CDR3, as DNA: TGTGCCAGTAGTATATCGGACAGCCCTGGCAATCAGCCCCAGCATTTT.

The V gene is TRBV28, the J gene TRBJ2-5, with 10 bases that match TRBD2. The CDR3 is 14 amino acids. Germline-derived CDR1 and CDR2 are MDHEN and SYDVKM. V was clipped by 3 bases and J by 3 bases; unmatched bases: 1. The CDR3 spells CASSFGLAEETQYF. CDR3 coding DNA: TGTGCCAGCAGTTTCGGACTAGCGGAAGAGACCCAGTACTTC.

This clone was counted only a few times. CDR3 bases: TGCAGCGTTTCTAAAGGGGGCAATCAGCCCCAGCATTTT. Its translation: CSVSKGGNQPQHF. The rearrangement links TRBV29-1 to TRBJ1-5, with D maybe TRBD1 (5 bases). The CDR3 contains 13 residues. V dropped 5 bases and J dropped 2 bases, with 10 bases sitting between them. Germline V gene sequence: CDR1 SQVTM, CDR2 ANQGSEA. The full variable domain, with the rest looked up from reference TRBV29-1 and TRBJ1-5, is SAVISQKPSRDICQRGTSLTIQCQVDSQVTMMFWYRQQPGQSLTLIATANQGSEATYESGFVIDKFPISRPNLTFSTLTVSNMSPEDSSIYLCSVSKGGNQPQHFGDGTRLSIL.